A selection of T cell receptor beta chains follows, all from one sample in a study of CD8+CD57+ T cells in acquired aplastic anemia. TCRdb processed the reads anew with MiXCR; each CDR3 protein has one entry. The table includes some 45,000 distinct CDR3 sequences, about two thirds detected once. The material sequenced was sorted CD4+, CD8+, or CD8+CD57+ T cells (not recorded which) from PBMCs. All receptors derive from a human donor in good health, serving as a control. Each CDR3 is given with its conserved first and last residue. The D gene is left open where the match is weak. Size tells how often a clone was seen (once, few, many) or the class of an expanded clone, and some rows leave it out.

>TRBJ2-6|NA|TRBD1|TRBV29-1
CGVESGLGGVLTF
TGCGGCGTCGAATCGGGTTTAGGGGGCGTCCTGACCTTC
>TRBJ2-1|once|TRBD2|TRBV12-3/TRBV12-4
CASSFAGGDEQFF
TGTGCCAGCAGTTTCGCGGGGGGAGATGAGCAGTTCTTC
>TRBJ1-2|many|NA|TRBV5-4
CASSLRVLRRGDGEPYGYTF
TGTGCCAGCAGCTTGAGGGTCTTACGTCGAGGGGACGGGGAACCTTATGGCTACACCTTC
>TRBJ2-1|NA|TRBD2|TRBV24-1
CATRMLAGGPLEQFF
TGTGCCACCAGGATGCTAGCGGGGGGTCCCCTTGAGCAGTTCTTC
>TRBJ2-7|few|TRBD1|TRBV7-9
CASSSDRTYEQYF
TGTGCCAGCAGTTCGGACAGGACCTACGAGCAGTACTTC
>TRBJ2-1|once|NA|TRBV20-1
CSARPYNEQFF
TGCAGTGCCCGGCCCTACAATGAGCAGTTCTTC
>TRBJ1-1|many|NA|TRBV19
CASSMGQAEAFF
TGTGCCAGTAGTATGGGGCAGGCGGAAGCTTTCTTT
>TRBJ2-1|NA|NA|TRBV24-1
CATSDRVVKSYNEQFF
TGTGCCACCAGTGACAGGGTGGTCAAATCCTACAATGAGCAGTTCTTC
>TRBJ2-3|NA|NA|TRBV13
CASTQESTDTQYF
TGTGCCAGCACGCAGGAAAGCACAGATACGCAGTATTTT
>TRBJ2-5|NA|NA|TRBV6-5
CASSYSSSGETQYF
TGTGCCAGCAGTTACTCGTCATCGGGGGAGACCCAGTACTTC
>TRBJ1-5|NA|TRBD1|TRBV6-6
CASRGTGGDFNQPQHF
TGTGCCAGCAGGGGGACAGGGGGGGATTTCAATCAGCCCCAGCATTTT
>TRBJ2-7|medium-sized|NA|TRBV11-2
CASSLFSSGSSYEQYF
TGTGCCAGCAGCTTATTTTCGTCTGGTTCCTCCTACGAGCAGTACTTC
>TRBJ1-2|NA|NA|TRBV7-9
CASSFKTQDGYTF
TGTGCCAGCAGCTTTAAGACGCAGGATGGCTACACCTTC
>TRBJ2-3|NA|NA|TRBV2
CASIEEMDTDTQYF
TGTGCCAGCATCGAGGAAATGGACACAGATACGCAGTATTTT
>TRBJ2-7|medium-sized|NA|TRBV9
CASSAYGRSSYEQYF
TGTGCCAGCAGCGCCTACGGCCGTAGCTCCTACGAGCAGTACTTC
>TRBJ2-5|NA|NA|TRBV29-1
CSVLTQGTQYF
TGCAGCGTTTTAACCCAGGGGACCCAGTACTTC
>TRBJ1-2|NA|NA|TRBV24-1
CATSDWGSGYTF
TGTGCCACCAGTGATTGGGGGTCGGGCTACACCTTC
>TRBJ1-6|NA|NA|TRBV10-3
CASSLQGSPLHF
TGTGCCAGCAGTTTACAAGGGTCACCCCTCCACTTT
>TRBJ1-2|NA|NA|TRBV10-3
CAISRDVRNYGYTF
TGTGCCATCAGTAGGGACGTTAGGAACTATGGCTACACCTTC
>TRBJ2-5|NA|NA|TRBV20-1
CSASRGASIAETQYF
TGCAGTGCTAGCAGGGGCGCCTCTATTGCGGAGACCCAGTACTTC
>TRBJ1-2|NA|NA|TRBV7-3
CASSHDVGQGGWDGYTF
TGTGCCAGCAGCCATGATGTAGGGCAGGGAGGTTGGGATGGCTACACCTTC
>TRBJ2-7|NA|NA|TRBV7-2
CASSLSRTSYEQYF
TGTGCCAGCAGCCTTAGCAGGACTTCCTACGAGCAGTACTTC
>TRBJ2-1|NA|NA|TRBV10-3
CASGLNNEQFF
TGTGCCAGCGGCTTGAACAATGAGCAGTTCTTC
>TRBJ2-5|NA|TRBD1|TRBV5-1
CASSLGAGGAGETQYF
TGCGCCAGCAGCTTGGGGGCAGGGGGCGCGGGAGAGACCCAGTACTTC